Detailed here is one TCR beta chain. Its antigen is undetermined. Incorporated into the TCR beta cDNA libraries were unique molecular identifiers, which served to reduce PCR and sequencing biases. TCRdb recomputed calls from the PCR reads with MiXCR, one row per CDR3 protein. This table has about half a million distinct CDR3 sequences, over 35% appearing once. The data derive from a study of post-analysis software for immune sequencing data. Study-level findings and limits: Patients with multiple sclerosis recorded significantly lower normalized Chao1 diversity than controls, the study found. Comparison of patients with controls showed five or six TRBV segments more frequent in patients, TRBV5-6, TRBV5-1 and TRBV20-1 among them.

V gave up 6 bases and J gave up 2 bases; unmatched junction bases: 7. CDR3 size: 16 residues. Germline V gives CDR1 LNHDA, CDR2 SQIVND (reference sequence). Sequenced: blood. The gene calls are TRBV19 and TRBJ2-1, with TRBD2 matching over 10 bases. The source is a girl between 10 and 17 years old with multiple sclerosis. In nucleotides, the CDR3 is TGTGCCAGTAGGGCACTAGCGGGATTGGCCTACAATGAGCAGTTCTTC. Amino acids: CASRALAGLAYNEQFF.